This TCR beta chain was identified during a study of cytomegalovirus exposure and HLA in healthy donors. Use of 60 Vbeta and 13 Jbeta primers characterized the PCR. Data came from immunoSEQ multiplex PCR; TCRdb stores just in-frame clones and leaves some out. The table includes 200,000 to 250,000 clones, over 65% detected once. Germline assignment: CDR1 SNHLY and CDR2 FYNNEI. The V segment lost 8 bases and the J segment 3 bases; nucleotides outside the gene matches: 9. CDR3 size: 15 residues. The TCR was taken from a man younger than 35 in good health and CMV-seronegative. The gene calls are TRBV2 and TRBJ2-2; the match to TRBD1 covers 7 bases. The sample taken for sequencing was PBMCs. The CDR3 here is CASGKTGTDTGELFF. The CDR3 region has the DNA TGTGCCAGCGGGAAGACAGGGACAGACACCGGGGAGCTGTTTTTT.